Given below is one T cell receptor (beta chain) in context. The data originate from a study of human T cells and chemical hapten exposure. Time point in this sample: patch test 3, about 24 weeks after DPC sensitization. Treatment described: therapeutic diphenylcyclopropenone sensitization with weekly scalp DPC. Alopecia patients, 18 to 70 years old and DPC-suitable, served as donors. Deletions cut 3 bases from V and 6 bases from J, with 12 bases between. Germline V gene lookup returns CDR1 MNHEY and CDR2 SMNVEV (reference sequence). CDR3 length: 14 amino acids. TCRdb called the RACE reads again in MiXCR, with one record for every CDR3 protein. The repertoire holds some 91,000 distinct CDR3 sequences, with roughly a quarter as singletons.

The input for sequencing was whole blood, taken in connection with sensitization to the hapten diphenylcyclopropenone (DPC). The receptor was isolated from a man between 35 and 55 years old with alopecia areata. Some clones in this sample may be carry-over from other donors' samples. V is TRBV27 and J is TRBJ1-5, with a tentative D call TRBD1 (6 bases). This chain's CDR3 is CASSFWVGGQPQHF. As DNA, the CDR3 is TGTGCCAGCAGTTTTTGGGTAGGGGGTCAGCCCCAGCATTTT.